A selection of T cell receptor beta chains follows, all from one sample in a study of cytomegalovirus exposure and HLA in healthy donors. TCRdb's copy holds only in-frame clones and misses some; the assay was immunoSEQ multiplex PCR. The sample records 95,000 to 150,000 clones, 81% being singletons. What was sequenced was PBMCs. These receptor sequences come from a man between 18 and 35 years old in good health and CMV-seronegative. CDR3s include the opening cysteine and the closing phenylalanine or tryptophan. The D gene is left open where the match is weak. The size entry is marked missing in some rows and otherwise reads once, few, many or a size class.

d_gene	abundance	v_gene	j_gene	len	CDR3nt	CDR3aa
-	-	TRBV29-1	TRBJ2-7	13	TGCAGCGTGCCTGACAGAGTGTACTACGAGCAGTACTTC	CSVPDRVYYEQYF
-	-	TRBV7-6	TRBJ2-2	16	TGTGCCAGCAGGCAAGATTTCGGTCTAAACACCGGGGAGCTGTTTTTT	CASRQDFGLNTGELFF
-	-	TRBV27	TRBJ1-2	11	TGTGCCAGTCGGGGGAATAATGGCTACACCTTC	CASRGNNGYTF
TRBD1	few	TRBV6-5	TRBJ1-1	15	TGTGCCAGCGGCCCAACGGGACAGCCCTACCAGAGGGCTTTCTTT	CASGPTGQPYQRAFF
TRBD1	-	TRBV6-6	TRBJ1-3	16	TGTGCCAGCACGGGACAGCTCTCCTTCAGCGGAAACACCATATATTTT	CASTGQLSFSGNTIYF
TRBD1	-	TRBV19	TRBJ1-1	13	TGTGCCAGTAGTAGGACAGGGGGCACTGAAGCTTTCTTT	CASSRTGGTEAFF
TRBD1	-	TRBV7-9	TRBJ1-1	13	TGTGCCAGCAGCCTGACAGGGGGCACTGAAGCTTTCTTT	CASSLTGGTEAFF
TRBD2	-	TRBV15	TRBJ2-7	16	TGTGCCACCAGCAGAGGTGCTAGCGGGGGGGCCTACGAGCAGTACTTC	CATSRGASGGAYEQYF
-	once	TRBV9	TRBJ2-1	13	TGTGCCAGCAGCCCCCCGGGACTCGAGGAACAGTTCTTC	CASSPPGLEEQFF
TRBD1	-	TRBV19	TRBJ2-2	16	TGTGCCAGTAGAAGATCGGACAGGGTTCACACCGGGGAGCTGTTTTTT	CASRRSDRVHTGELFF
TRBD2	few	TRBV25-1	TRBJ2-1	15	TGTGCCAGCAAAGGACTAGTGGGAGGAGGGAATGAGCAGTTCTTC	CASKGLVGGGNEQFF
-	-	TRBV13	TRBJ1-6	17	TGTGCCAGCAGCTTACTCCTCTCCGACCGAGGGAATTCACCCCTCCACTTT	CASSLLLSDRGNSPLHF
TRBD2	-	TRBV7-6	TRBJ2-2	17	TGTGCCAGCAGCCGGACTAGCGGGGGGCCGGGCACCGGGGAGCTGTTTTTT	CASSRTSGGPGTGELFF
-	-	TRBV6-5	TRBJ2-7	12	TGTGCCAGCAGTAACAGGCTCCACGAGCAGTACTTC	CASSNRLHEQYF
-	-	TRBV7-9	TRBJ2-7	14	TGTGCCAGCAGATCCGGGACACCCGCCTACGAGCAGTACTTC	CASRSGTPAYEQYF
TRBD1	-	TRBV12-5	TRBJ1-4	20	TGTGCTAGTGGTTTGGCACCATCGGACAGGGTTGTAGGTAGTACTGAAAAACTGTTTTTT	CASGLAPSDRVVGSTEKLFF
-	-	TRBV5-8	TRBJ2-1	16	TGTGCCAGCAGCTCCGGACAGCTACCCTCCTACAATGAGCAGTTCTTC	CASSSGQLPSYNEQFF
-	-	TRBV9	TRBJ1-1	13	TGTGCCAGCAGCGTAGGGTCAGTGACTGAAGCTTTCTTT	CASSVGSVTEAFF
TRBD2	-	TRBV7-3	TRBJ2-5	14	TGTGCCAGCAGCTTAGCCGGACTAGGAGAGACCCAGTACTTC	CASSLAGLGETQYF
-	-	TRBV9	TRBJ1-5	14	TGTGCCAGCAGCGTGGACAGTAGCAATCAGCCCCAGCATTTT	CASSVDSSNQPQHF
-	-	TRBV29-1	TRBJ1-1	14	TGCAGCGACGGACAGCCGACTCCGAACACTGAAGCTTTCTTT	CSDGQPTPNTEAFF
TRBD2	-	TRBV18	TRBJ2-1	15	TGTGCCAGCTCACCAAGAAGCGGGGGGGACAATGAGCAGTTCTTC	CASSPRSGGDNEQFF
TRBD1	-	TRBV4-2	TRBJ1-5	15	TGTGCCAGCAGCCGAGACAGGGCCAGCAATCAGCCCCAGCATTTT	CASSRDRASNQPQHF
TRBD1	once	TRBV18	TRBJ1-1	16	TGTGCCAGCTCACCACCAGGGGGCCTGGGAGACACTGAAGCTTTCTTT	CASSPPGGLGDTEAFF
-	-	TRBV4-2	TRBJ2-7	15	TGTGCCAGCAGCCAAGGGCAGGCAGTCTCCTACGAGCAGTACTTC	CASSQGQAVSYEQYF
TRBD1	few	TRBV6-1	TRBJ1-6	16	TGTGCCAGCAGTGTGAATTGGGACAGGGCTTATTCACCCCTCCACTTT	CASSVNWDRAYSPLHF
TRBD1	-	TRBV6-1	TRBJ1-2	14	TGTGCCAGCAGTGAAGACGTCAGGGGGCACGGCTACACCTTC	CASSEDVRGHGYTF
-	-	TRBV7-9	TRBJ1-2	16	TGTGCCAGCAGCTTAGCCGGCAGACCAGCAGGCTATGGCTACACCTTC	CASSLAGRPAGYGYTF
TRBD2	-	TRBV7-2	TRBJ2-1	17	TGTGCCAGCAGCTTAGCGCTGCGCGGGAGCTCCTACAATGAGCAGTTCTTC	CASSLALRGSSYNEQFF
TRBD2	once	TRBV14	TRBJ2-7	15	TGTGCCAGCAGCCTTAAGCGGGGGGCCACCTACGAGCAGTACTTC	CASSLKRGATYEQYF
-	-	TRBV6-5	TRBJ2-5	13	TGTGCCAGCAGTCCCTACGGGGGTGAGACCCAGTACTTC	CASSPYGGETQYF